The next 15 T cell receptor beta chains were all read from a single sample in a study of shared clonotypes between healthy human individuals (dated by TCRdb to the early 2020s). Library preparation used the immunoSEQ multiplex PCR assay. TCRdb re-hosts the immuneACCESS table, in-frame sequences only. Its copies lack some clones; in the studies checked, an unresolved V gene accounts for under half of them, and the cause for the rest is not known. The sample contains more than 2 million clones, nearly 97% of them found a single time. The ten largest clonotypes hold more than 0.1% of the sample. Sequencing input: naive CD4+ T cells sorted from blood. Explained via the paper, the cell subset or site label denotes: CD45RA+ positively selected. Every receptor here comes from a man aged 18 to 29 in good health.

The chain links TRBV6-5 to TRBJ1-2, with a possible D match to TRBD1 (5 bases). This CDR3 region has 14 residues. Trimming stripped 5 bases from V and 8 bases from J, with 18 bases between. From germline, CDR1 is MNHEY and CDR2 SVGAGI. The CDR3 reads CASSPRAGEYGYTF. The CDR3 DNA reads as TGTGCCAGCAGTCCACGGGCGGGGGAGTACGGCTACACCTTC.

In its sample, this clone was seen once. The chain joins TRBV5-8 to TRBJ1-3, with D possibly TRBD1 on 5 matching bases. The CDR3 extends over 14 amino acids. CDR1 is SGHTS and CDR2 is YDEGEE in the germline V gene. V was pared by 0 bases and J by 7 bases, with 11 bases between. CDR3 bases: TGTGCCAGCAGCTTGGCCAGGGAATTGAACACCATATATTTT. It codes for CASSLARELNTIYF. The complete variable domain, with remaining parts taken from reference TRBV5-8 and TRBJ1-3, reads EAGVTQSPTHLIKTRGQQATLRCSPISGHTSVYWYQQALGLGLQFLLWYDEGEERNRGNFPPRFSGRQFPNYSSELNVNALELEDSALYLCASSLARELNTIYFGEGSWLTVV.

This clone is a singleton in its sample. The chain couples TRBV11-3 to TRBJ2-3, with 11 positions matching TRBD1. The CDR3 sequence is 15 residues long. Germline CDR1 SGHNT, CDR2 YENEEA. The V gene end was trimmed by 5 bases and the J gene end by 8 bases; junction bases not matched to a gene: 9. This chain's CDR3 is CASSATGTGGATQYF. CDR3 DNA: TGTGCCAGCAGCGCAACCGGGACAGGGGGGGCTACGCAGTATTTT.

J is TRBJ2-1 and V is TRBV30; possibly TRBD1 or TRBD2 for D (5 bases each). V was cut by 4 bases and J by 2 bases, with 9 bases left in between. The V gene's germline CDR1 is GTSNPN and CDR2 SVGIG (reference sequence). The CDR3 loop spans 13 amino acids. The CDR3 DNA sequence: TGTGCCTGGAATTGGGGGACCTACAATGAGCAGTTCTTC. Protein sequence: CAWNWGTYNEQFF.

CDR3 nucleotide sequence: TGTGCCAGCAGCTCCCGGACTAGCATGGAGACCCAGTACTTC. It codes for CASSSRTSMETQYF. The chain joins TRBV7-8 to TRBJ2-5; 8 bases are a match to TRBD2. In germline, CDR1 is SGHVS, CDR2 FQNEAQ. The CDR3 totals 14 residues. Unmatched junction bases numbered 6, after V lost 4 bases and J lost 5 bases.

The CDR3 nucleotides are TGTGCCAGCATGGGCAACAGGGTCTGGGAGACCCAGTACTTC. Protein product: CASMGNRVWETQYF. V and J are TRBV6-1 and TRBJ2-5; TRBD1 is a possible D gene (6 bases). Trimming removed 7 bases from V and 5 bases from J, with 17 bases in between. Looked up from germline, CDR1 is MNHNS and CDR2 is SASEGT. The CDR3 sequence is 14 residues long.

This clone was recorded a few times. The rearrangement links TRBV6-4 to TRBJ2-3; TRBD2 agrees at 15 bases. The length of the CDR3 is 16 residues. Germline assignment: CDR1 MRHNA and CDR2 SNTAGT. The junction had 6 bases not matched to a gene; V was cut back by 5 bases and J by 6 bases. CDR3 region: CASSSRTSGGDDTQYF. DNA of the CDR3: TGTGCCAGCAGTTCACGGACTAGCGGGGGGGATGATACGCAGTATTTT.

V gene TRBV7-2 combines with J gene TRBJ2-5, with D maybe TRBD1 (6 bases). V lost 6 bases and J 4 bases, leaving 12 bases between the germline ends. The CDR3 runs 13 residues. Germline V gene sequence: CDR1 SGHTA, CDR2 FQGNSA. CDR3 loop: CASRGGGGETQYF. The CDR3 bases are TGTGCCAGCAGAGGGGGTGGTGGAGAGACCCAGTACTTC.

This clone was seen just once. In nucleotides, the CDR3 is TGTGCTAGTGGTTTGGTTACAGGGAAAGTAAGCTACGAGCAGTACTTC. Its protein product is CASGLVTGKVSYEQYF. V gene TRBV12-5 combines with J gene TRBJ2-7; maybe TRBD1 (6 bases). The germline V gene encodes CDR1 LGHNT and CDR2 FRNRAP. The V and J ends lost 0 bases and 3 bases respectively, with 15 bases between them. The CDR3 has 16 amino acids.

The chain recombines TRBV9 with TRBJ2-1, with TRBD1 as a possible D gene (6 bases). The V gene lost 3 bases and the J gene lost 6 bases, with 16 bases spanning the gap. The CDR3 totals 15 residues. Germline CDR1 is SGDLS and CDR2 is YYNGEE. The CDR3 spells CASSASGTTSNEQFF. The CDR3 DNA is TGTGCCAGCAGCGCCTCCGGGACAACGAGCAATGAGCAGTTCTTC. The entire variable domain, with the rest obtained from reference TRBV9 and TRBJ2-1, is as follows: DSGVTQTPKHLITATGQRVTLRCSPRSGDLSVYWYQQSLDQGLQFLIQYYNGEERAKGNILERFSAQQFPDLHSELNLSSLELGDSALYFCASSASGTTSNEQFFGPGTRLTVL.

This clone appeared a single time. The chain links TRBV18 to TRBJ2-2; no definite D call. V lost 2 bases, J lost 2 bases, and 12 bases lay in between. The germline gives CDR1 KGHSH, CDR2 LQKENI. CDR3 length: 16 amino acids. CDR3 in DNA: TGTGCCAGCTCACCAACGGTGGGTACCAACACCGGGGAGCTGTTTTTT. It specifies CASSPTVGTNTGELFF.

The chain carries TRBV7-9 and TRBJ1-2; 8 bases agree with TRBD1. The CDR3 length is 18 residues. Germline V gene lookup returns CDR1 SEHNR and CDR2 FQNEAQ (reference sequence). The V and J ends lost 1 base and 4 bases, in that order; junction bases with no gene match: 14. CDR3 coding DNA: TGTGCCAGCAGCTTAGTTCTTATCCGGGACAGGACCCCCTATGGCTACACCTTC. Amino acids: CASSLVLIRDRTPYGYTF.

The rearrangement uses TRBV6-6 and TRBJ2-6; unclear D gene. With 9 bases removed from V and 2 bases from J, the gap between germline ends came to 11 bases. From germline, CDR1 is MNHNY and CDR2 SVGAGI (reference sequence). The CDR3 has 14 residues. This CDR3 is CASIRNTGANVLTF. The CDR3 nucleotides are TGTGCCAGTATTAGGAACACTGGGGCCAACGTCCTGACTTTC.

V usage is TRBV9 and J usage is TRBJ2-1; 7 bases align to TRBD1. This CDR3 has 16 amino acids. V dropped 4 bases and J dropped 6; count of bases not matched to a gene: 13. Looked up from germline, CDR1 is SGDLS and CDR2 is YYNGEE. The CDR3 reads CASSPLWTGLGNEQFF. The CDR3 DNA is TGTGCCAGCAGCCCCCTCTGGACAGGCTTGGGCAATGAGCAGTTCTTC.

With regard to this clone: At the DNA level, this CDR3 is encoded by other sequences in the same sample as well. This rearrangement joins TRBV18 to TRBJ1-3; 7 positions match TRBD1. The CDR3 contains 15 residues. Per germline, CDR1 KGHSH and CDR2 LQKENI. V lost 1 base, J lost 4 bases, and 4 bases stayed unmatched. The DNA for the CDR3 is TGTGCCAGCTCACCACTGACAGGGTCAGGAAACACCATATATTTT. Residues: CASSPLTGSGNTIYF.